This TCR beta chain was sequenced during a study of OX40 agonist ivuxolimab in advanced cancers. Looking at the study overall: Ivuxolimab was an agonistic, fully human IgG2 monoclonal antibody directed against OX40 (CD134), a costimulatory receptor. Intravenous ivuxolimab was administered to patients every 2 weeks at six dose levels: 0.01, 0.1, 0.3, 1.5, 3 and 10 mg/kg. Among the roughly 52 dose-escalation patients, about 20 had hepatocellular carcinoma, roughly 15 melanoma, 9 renal cell carcinoma and 9 head and neck cancer. The dose-escalation cohort was roughly 87% male with a mean age of around 62 years, ranging from 23 to 79. Prior anti-PD-1, anti-PD-L1 or anti-CTLA-4 therapy was permitted, and checkpoint inhibitors had been received by around 39% of dose-escalation patients. Partial responses occurred in three dose-escalation patients, of whom one had hepatocellular carcinoma and two had cutaneous melanoma. Peripheral TCRbeta sequencing was intended to test whether TCR sequence diversity was altered and clonal T-cell expansion was caused by ivuxolimab. The paper covers the monotherapy dose-escalation part of the phase I ivuxolimab trial, which included N of about 50 patients.

For sequencing of the TCRbeta CDR3 region, genomic DNA was extracted from the sorted cells. TCRbeta CDR3 regions were sequenced using the immunoSEQ Assay. The table comes from immuneACCESS by way of TCRdb, which keeps in-frame sequences with V and J called. Part of the clones is missing from these tables; in studies checked, under half for an unresolved V gene and the rest for unknown reasons. The sample table holds roughly 87,000 clones, of which approximately 90% were seen once. The ten largest clones take up roughly 0.75% of the sample. The paper as a whole reports these results and caveats: The antigen specificity of the peripheral T cells that underwent clonal expansion was not determined. After ivuxolimab, expanded clones were on average more numerous among CD8+ T cells than among CD4+ T cells. In the 0.1-3.0 mg/kg groups, partial responders were among the patients with the lowest normalized peripheral clonal expansion, particularly in CD8+ T cells. Low levels of normalized T-cell clonal expansion were also seen in some patients who did not respond. At doses of 0.1 to 3.0 mg/kg, clonal expansion of both CD4+ and CD8+ T cells in blood was seen between baseline and week 6.

To note about this clone: Its antigen target is currently unknown. Per-base qualities were not stored, and no clone one base away is much larger.

The trial excluded patients who had a history of autoimmune disease or were on systemic immunosuppression. Peripheral blood for TCR sequencing was collected from all dose cohorts at baseline, on cycle 4 day 1, and on cycle 7 day 1. Samples came from an open-label, multicenter, first-in-human phase I dose-escalation trial of ivuxolimab. Adults with locally advanced or metastatic melanoma, renal cell, hepatocellular, or head and neck squamous cell carcinoma were enrolled in the trial. Before TCR sequencing, CD4+ T cells and CD8+ T cells from peripheral blood were sorted into separate populations. The CDR3 holds 15 amino acids from the cysteine to the phenylalanine. Only the CDR3 DNA stays, 45 bases, in frame from base 1. Unmatched junction bases come to 8, with V trimmed by 2 bases and J by 4 bases. The CDR1 and CDR2 encoded by the germline V gene are SGDLS and YYNGEE.

The TCR sequence derives from an adult with an advanced solid tumor such as melanoma, head and neck, liver or kidney cancer. This specimen consisted of CD4+ or CD8+ T cells sorted from blood, obtained in a trial of the OX40 agonist ivuxolimab. The chain joins TRBV9 to TRBJ2-7, with 8 middle bases fitting TRBD2. The DNA is TGTGCCAGCAGCGTCGGAAGCGGGGGATATTACGAGCAGTACTTC. Translated, this gives CASSVGSGGYYEQYF. Reference TRBV9 and TRBJ2-7 proteins supply the regions before and after the CDR3; the full variable domain is: DSGVTQTPKHLITATGQRVTLRCSPRSGDLSVYWYQQSLDQGLQFLIQYYNGEERAKGNILERFSAQQFPDLHSELNLSSLELGDSALYFCASSVGSGGYYEQYFGPGTRLTVT.